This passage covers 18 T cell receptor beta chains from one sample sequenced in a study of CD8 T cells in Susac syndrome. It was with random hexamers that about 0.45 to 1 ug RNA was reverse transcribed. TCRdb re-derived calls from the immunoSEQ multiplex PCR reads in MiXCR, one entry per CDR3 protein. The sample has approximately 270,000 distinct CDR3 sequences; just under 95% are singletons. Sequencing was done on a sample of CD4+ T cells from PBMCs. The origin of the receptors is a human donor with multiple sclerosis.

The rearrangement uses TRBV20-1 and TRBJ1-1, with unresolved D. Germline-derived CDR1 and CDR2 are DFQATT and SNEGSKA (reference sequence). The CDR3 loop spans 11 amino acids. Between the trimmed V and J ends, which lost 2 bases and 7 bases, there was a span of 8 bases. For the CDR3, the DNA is TGCAGTGCTAGACTCGGCAGTGAAGCTTTCTTT. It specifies CSARLGSEAFF.

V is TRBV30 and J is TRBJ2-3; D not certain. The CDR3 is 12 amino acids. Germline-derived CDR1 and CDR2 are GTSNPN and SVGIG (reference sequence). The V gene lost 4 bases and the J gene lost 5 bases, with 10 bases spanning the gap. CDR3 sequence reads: CAWTRLVDTQYF. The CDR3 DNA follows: TGTGCCTGGACCCGGTTGGTAGATACGCAGTATTTT. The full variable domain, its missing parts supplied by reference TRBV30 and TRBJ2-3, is SQTIHQWPATLVQPVGSPLSLECTVEGTSNPNLYWYRQAAGRGLQLLFYSVGIGQISSEVPQNLSASRPQDRQFILSSKKLLLSDSGFYLCAWTRLVDTQYFGPGTRLTVL.

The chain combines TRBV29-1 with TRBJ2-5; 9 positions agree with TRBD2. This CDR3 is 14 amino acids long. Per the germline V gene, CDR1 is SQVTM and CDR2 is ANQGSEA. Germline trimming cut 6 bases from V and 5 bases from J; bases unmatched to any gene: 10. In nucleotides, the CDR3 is TGCAGCGTAAAACCCGGACTAGCGTCGGAGACCCAGTACTTC. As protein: CSVKPGLASETQYF. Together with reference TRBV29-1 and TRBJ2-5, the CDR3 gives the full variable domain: SAVISQKPSRDICQRGTSLTIQCQVDSQVTMMFWYRQQPGQSLTLIATANQGSEATYESGFVIDKFPISRPNLTFSTLTVSNMSPEDSSIYLCSVKPGLASETQYFGPGTRLLVL.

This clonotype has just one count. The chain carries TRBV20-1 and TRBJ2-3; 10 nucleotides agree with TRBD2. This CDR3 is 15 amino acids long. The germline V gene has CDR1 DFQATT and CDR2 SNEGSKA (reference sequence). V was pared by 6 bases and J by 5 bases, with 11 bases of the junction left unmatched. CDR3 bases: TGCAGTGCCAGCCTTGAAGCGGGGGGGGTAGATACGCAGTATTTT. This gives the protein CSASLEAGGVDTQYF.

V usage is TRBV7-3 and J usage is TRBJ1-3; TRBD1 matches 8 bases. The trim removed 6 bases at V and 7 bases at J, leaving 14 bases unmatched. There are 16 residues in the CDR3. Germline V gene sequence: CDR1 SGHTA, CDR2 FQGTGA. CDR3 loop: CASRPTEDRAGNTIYF. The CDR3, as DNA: TGTGCCAGCAGACCTACCGAGGACAGGGCGGGGAACACCATATATTTT. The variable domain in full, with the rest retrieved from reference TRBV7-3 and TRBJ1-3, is GAGVSQTPSNKVTEKGKYVELRCDPISGHTALYWYRQSLGQGPEFLIYFQGTGAADDSGLPNDRFFAVRPEGSVSTLKIQRTERGDSAVYLCASRPTEDRAGNTIYFGEGSWLTVV.

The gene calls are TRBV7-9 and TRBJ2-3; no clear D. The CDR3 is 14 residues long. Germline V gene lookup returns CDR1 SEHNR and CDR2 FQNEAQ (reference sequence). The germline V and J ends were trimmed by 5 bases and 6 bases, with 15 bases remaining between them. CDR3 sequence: CASSARGSRDTQYF. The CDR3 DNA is TGTGCCAGCAGCGCAAGAGGCTCTAGGGATACGCAGTATTTT.

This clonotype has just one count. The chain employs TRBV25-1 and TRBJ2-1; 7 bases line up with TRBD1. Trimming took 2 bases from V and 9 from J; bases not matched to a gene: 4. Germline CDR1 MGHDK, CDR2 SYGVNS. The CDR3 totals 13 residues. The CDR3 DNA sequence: TGTGCCAGCAGTGAAAAGGCAGGGGGTGAGCAGTTCTTC. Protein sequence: CASSEKAGGEQFF. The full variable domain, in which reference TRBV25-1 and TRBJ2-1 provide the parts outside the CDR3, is EADIYQTPRYLVIGTGKKITLECSQTMGHDKMYWYQQDPGMELHLIHYSYGVNSTEKGDLSSESTVSRIRTEHFPLTLESARPSHTSQYLCASSEKAGGEQFFGPGTRLTVL.

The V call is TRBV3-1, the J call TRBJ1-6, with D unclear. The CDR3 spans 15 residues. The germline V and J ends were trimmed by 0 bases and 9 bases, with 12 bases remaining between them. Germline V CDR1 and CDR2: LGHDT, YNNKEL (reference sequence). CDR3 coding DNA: TGTGCCAGCAGCCAAGATAGAGAATTCGGTTCACCCCTCCACTTT. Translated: CASSQDREFGSPLHF.

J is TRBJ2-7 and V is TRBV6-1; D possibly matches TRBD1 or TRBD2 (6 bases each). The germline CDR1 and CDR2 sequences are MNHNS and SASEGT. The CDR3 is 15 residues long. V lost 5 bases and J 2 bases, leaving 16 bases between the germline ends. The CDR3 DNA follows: TGTGCCAGCAGTCCCAGGGGCGGGACGACCTACGAGCAGTACGTC. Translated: CASSPRGGTTYEQYV.

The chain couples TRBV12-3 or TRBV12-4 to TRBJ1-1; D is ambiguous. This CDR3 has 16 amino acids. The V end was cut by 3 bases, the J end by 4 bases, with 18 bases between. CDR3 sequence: CASSFLRNLMATEAFF. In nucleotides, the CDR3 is TGTGCCAGCAGTTTTCTTCGGAACCTGATGGCCACTGAAGCTTTCTTT.

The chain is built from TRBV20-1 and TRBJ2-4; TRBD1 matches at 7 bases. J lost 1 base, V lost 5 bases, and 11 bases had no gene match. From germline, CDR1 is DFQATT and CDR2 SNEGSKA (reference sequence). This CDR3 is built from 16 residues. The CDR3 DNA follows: TGCAGTGCTTTTCCAGACAGGGTGGGGGCCAAAAACATTCAGTACTTC. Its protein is CSAFPDRVGAKNIQYF.

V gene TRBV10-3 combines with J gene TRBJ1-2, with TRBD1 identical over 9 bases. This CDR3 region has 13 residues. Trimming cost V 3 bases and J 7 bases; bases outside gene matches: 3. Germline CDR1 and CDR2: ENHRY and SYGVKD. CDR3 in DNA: TGTGCCATCAGTGATGGGGACAGGGCTGGCTACACCTTC. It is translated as CAISDGDRAGYTF.

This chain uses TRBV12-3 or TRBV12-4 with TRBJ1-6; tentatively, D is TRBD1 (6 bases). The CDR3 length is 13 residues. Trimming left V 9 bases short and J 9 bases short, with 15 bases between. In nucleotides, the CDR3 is TGTGCCAGTACAGGGCGAGTAAGTTCACCCCTCCACTTT. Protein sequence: CASTGRVSSPLHF.

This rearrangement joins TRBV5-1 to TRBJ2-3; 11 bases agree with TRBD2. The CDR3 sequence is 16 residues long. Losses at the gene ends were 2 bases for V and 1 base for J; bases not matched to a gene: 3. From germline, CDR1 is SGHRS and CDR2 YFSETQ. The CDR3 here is CASSFLLAGGTDTQYF. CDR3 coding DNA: TGCGCCAGCAGCTTCCTACTAGCGGGGGGCACAGATACGCAGTATTTT.

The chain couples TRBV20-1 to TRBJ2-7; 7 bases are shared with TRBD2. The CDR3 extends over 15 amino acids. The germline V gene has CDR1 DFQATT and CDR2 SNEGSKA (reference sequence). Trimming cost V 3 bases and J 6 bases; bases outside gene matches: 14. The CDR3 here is CSASRAGRLDGEQYF. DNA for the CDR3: TGCAGTGCTAGTAGAGCGGGGAGGTTAGACGGCGAGCAGTACTTC.

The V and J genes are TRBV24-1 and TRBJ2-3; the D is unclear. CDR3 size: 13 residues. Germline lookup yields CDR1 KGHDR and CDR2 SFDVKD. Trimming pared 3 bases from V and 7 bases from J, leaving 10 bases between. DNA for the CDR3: TGTGCCACCAGTGATCCAGCGATGCATACGCAGTATTTT. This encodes CATSDPAMHTQYF.

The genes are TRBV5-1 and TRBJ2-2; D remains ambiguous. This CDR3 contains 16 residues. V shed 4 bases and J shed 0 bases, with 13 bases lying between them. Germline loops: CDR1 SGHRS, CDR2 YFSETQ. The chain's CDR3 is CASSKEDGANTGELFF. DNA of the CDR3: TGCGCCAGCAGCAAAGAGGACGGAGCGAACACCGGGGAGCTGTTTTTT.

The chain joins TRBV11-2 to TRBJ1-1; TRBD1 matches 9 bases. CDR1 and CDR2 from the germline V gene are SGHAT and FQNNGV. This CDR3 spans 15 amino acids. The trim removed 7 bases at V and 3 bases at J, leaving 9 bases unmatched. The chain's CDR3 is CASTPYRDRDTEAFF. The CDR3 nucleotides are TGTGCCAGCACTCCCTACCGGGACAGGGACACTGAAGCTTTCTTT. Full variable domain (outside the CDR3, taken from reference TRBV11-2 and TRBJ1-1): EAGVAQSPRYKIIEKRQSVAFWCNPISGHATLYWYQQILGQGPKLLIQFQNNGVVDDSQLPKDRFSAERLKGVDSTLKIQPAKLEDSAVYLCASTPYRDRDTEAFFGQGTRLTVV.